A selection of T cell receptor beta chains follows, all from one sample in a study of T cell repertoires in ileal Crohn's disease. TCRdb keeps only in-frame clones here, not all; method: immunoSEQ multiplex PCR. Among 6,500 to 10,000 clones, around three quarters were seen once, and the ten largest hold about 4.4%. Input material: ileal tissue. The source is an adult with Crohn's disease. Each CDR3 is given with its conserved first and last residue. A D gene is named only where the DNA matches it firmly. Clone sizes are given selectively: once, few, many, or a class where the clone is expanded.

TRBJ1-2 | TRBV14 | . | . | TGTGCCAGCAGCCACGGAGGGGCCGGCTACACCTTC | CASSHGGAGYTF
TRBJ2-3 | TRBV5-4 | . | TRBD1 | TGTGCCAGCAGCCTAGGACAGGGTGCGGTAGATACGCAGTATTTT | CASSLGQGAVDTQYF
TRBJ2-2 | TRBV7-2 | . | . | TGTGCCAGCAGCTCCCCTGGCAGGGGTGCGGAGCTGTTTTTT | CASSSPGRGAELFF
TRBJ1-5 | TRBV5-1 | . | TRBD1 | TGCGCCAGCAGCCCGGACAGGGGTTGGGATCAGCCCCAGCATTTT | CASSPDRGWDQPQHF
TRBJ2-7 | TRBV5-1 | . | TRBD2 | TGCGCCAGCAGCTTTAGCGGGGGGTCCTACGAGCAGTACTTC | CASSFSGGSYEQYF
TRBJ2-1 | TRBV10-1 | . | TRBD2 | TGCGCCAGCAGTGGGACCGGGGGGTCCTACAATGAGCAGTTCTTC | CASSGTGGSYNEQFF
TRBJ2-2 | TRBV2 | . | TRBD1 | TGTGCCAGCACAACCCCCTCCGGGACAGGGGACACCGGGGAGCTGTTTTTT | CASTTPSGTGDTGELFF
TRBJ1-2 | TRBV5-4 | . | . | TGTGCCAGCAGCCGCCCGGGCGGGGTCTATGGCTACACCTTC | CASSRPGGVYGYTF
TRBJ1-1 | TRBV4-1 | . | . | TGCGCCAGCAGCCAAGAGATAAGGGGGACTGAAGCTTTCTTT | CASSQEIRGTEAFF
TRBJ2-1 | TRBV2 | . | . | TGTGCCAGCTCCTTTAACAATGAGCAGTTCTTC | CASSFNNEQFF
TRBJ2-1 | TRBV19 | . | . | TGTGCCAGTAGTCCGGGGTTTGTGGGCAATGAGCAGTTCTTC | CASSPGFVGNEQFF
TRBJ1-2 | TRBV7-8 | . | . | TGTGCCAGCAGCTTGGAGGGGAGTAACTATGGCTACACCTTC | CASSLEGSNYGYTF
TRBJ2-4 | TRBV5-6 | few | . | TGTGCCAGCAGCTTGGGACATCATAAGGGGAACATTCAGTACTTC | CASSLGHHKGNIQYF
TRBJ2-7 | TRBV7-8 | . | TRBD1 | TGTGCCAGTAGGACAGGGGGCTACGAGCAGTACTTC | CASRTGGYEQYF
TRBJ2-7 | TRBV5-1 | . | . | TGCGCCAGCAGCTTGGACACCACCTACGAGCAGTACTTC | CASSLDTTYEQYF
TRBJ1-1 | TRBV5-5 | . | . | TGTGCCAGCAGCTTGTCCAGGAACACTGAAGCTTTCTTT | CASSLSRNTEAFF
TRBJ1-2 | TRBV6-5 | . | . | TGTGCCAGCATTCCCTTTCGGCAGGGATGCTACACCTTC | CASIPFRQGCYTF
TRBJ1-3 | TRBV5-6 | . | TRBD1 | TGTGCCAGCAGCTTGCGGACAGGGTCTATCTCTGGAAACACCATATATTTT | CASSLRTGSISGNTIYF
TRBJ2-5 | TRBV6-6 | few | . | TGTGCCAGCAAGGAGACGGGGACCCAGTACTTC | CASKETGTQYF
TRBJ2-3 | TRBV29-1 | . | TRBD1 | TGCAGCGTGGCTGGGACAGGGAAGGATACGCAGTATTTT | CSVAGTGKDTQYF
TRBJ2-2 | TRBV4-1 | . | TRBD2 | TGCGCCAGCAGCCCCCGGGGACTAGCGGCGCCGGGCGGGGAGCTGTTTTTT | CASSPRGLAAPGGELFF
TRBJ2-1 | TRBV6-5 | . | TRBD1 | TGTGCCAGCAACCCCCGGACAGGTACAAATGAGCAGTTCTTC | CASNPRTGTNEQFF
TRBJ1-4 | TRBV9 | few | TRBD1 | TGTGCCAGCAGCATGGGACAGATTAATGAAAAACTGTTTTTT | CASSMGQINEKLFF
TRBJ2-2 | TRBV5-1 | . | . | TGCGCCAGCAGCTTGGAGGCCGGGGTAAACACCGGGGAGCTGTTTTTT | CASSLEAGVNTGELFF
TRBJ2-7 | TRBV27 | . | . | TGTGCCAGCAGTTTAATCGACGAGCAGTACTTC | CASSLIDEQYF
TRBJ2-6 | TRBV7-3 | once | . | TGTGCCAGCAGCGCAAAAGGGCAGGGGACTGGGGCCAACGTCCTGACTTTC | CASSAKGQGTGANVLTF
TRBJ2-3 | TRBV20-1 | once | . | TGCAGTGCGTCCCTCACAGATACGCAGTATTTT | CSASLTDTQYF
TRBJ2-3 | TRBV30 | . | TRBD1 | TGTGCCTGGGACCGGGACAGGGGTACAGATACGCAGTATTTT | CAWDRDRGTDTQYF
TRBJ2-1 | TRBV11-2 | . | TRBD2 | TGTGCCAGCAGCGGCAGCGGGAAAGGGGTGGCGAAGTTCTTC | CASSGSGKGVAKFF
TRBJ2-5 | TRBV14 | . | . | TGTGCCAGCAGCCAAGGAGGGGGTTGGGAGACCCAGTACTTC | CASSQGGGWETQYF
TRBJ1-4 | TRBV2 | . | TRBD1 | TGTGCCAGCAGTGAGGGACAGATGAATGAAAAACTGTTTTTT | CASSEGQMNEKLFF
TRBJ2-5 | TRBV25-1 | . | . | TGTGCCAGCAGTGATCCCACAGGCCCTCAAGAGACCCAGTACTTC | CASSDPTGPQETQYF
TRBJ2-3 | TRBV5-1 | . | TRBD1 | TGCGCCAGCAGCGCAAGACCGGGACAGGGGTACACAGATACGCAGTATTTT | CASSARPGQGYTDTQYF
TRBJ1-2 | TRBV27 | few | . | TGTGCCAGCAGTTCCATCCCGGGGATTGGACTCGGCTACACCTTC | CASSSIPGIGLGYTF
TRBJ2-5 | TRBV6-1 | . | TRBD2 | TGTGCCAGCAGTGAAGGCGGCGGGGGGGGAGAGACCCAGTACTTC | CASSEGGGGGETQYF
TRBJ2-5 | TRBV18 | . | . | TGTGCCAGCTCACCACCGGGGGGATCCTCTGAGGCAGAGACCCAGTACTTC | CASSPPGGSSEAETQYF
TRBJ2-2 | TRBV7-9 | . | . | TGTGCCAGCAGCTTTTTGATCGGTCCCGGGACCGGGGAGCTGTTTTTT | CASSFLIGPGTGELFF
TRBJ2-3 | TRBV19 | once | TRBD1 | TGTGCCGCCGGGACAGGGAGGGTAGATACGCAGTATTTT | CAAGTGRVDTQYF
TRBJ2-7 | TRBV14 | . | . | TGTGCCAGCAGCCAAGAGGCCTTTTCGGGCGAGCAGTACTTC | CASSQEAFSGEQYF
TRBJ2-6 | TRBV5-4 | . | TRBD2 | TGTGCCAGCAGCTTGGGGACTAGCGGCTCTGGGGCCAACGTCCTGACTTTC | CASSLGTSGSGANVLTF
TRBJ2-7 | TRBV14 | . | TRBD2 | TGTGCCAGCAGCCAGGCTGGGCGGGATAGCGGGGCCTACGAGCAGTACTTC | CASSQAGRDSGAYEQYF
TRBJ2-4 | TRBV11-2 | . | . | TGTGCCAGCAGCTTAGATTCCCCGGTTTTAGCCAAAAACATTCAGTACTTC | CASSLDSPVLAKNIQYF
TRBJ1-2 | TRBV21-1 | . | . | TGTGCCAGCAGGACAGGGAGCGGACGAGGCTACACCTTC | CASRTGSGRGYTF